This TCR beta chain was sequenced during a study of shared clonotypes between healthy human individuals (dated by TCRdb to between 2020 and 2021). In the study overall: The cohort included a few men and two women between 18 and 49 years of age. For each donor, three plates each were used for CD4 naive and CD4 memory, two plates were used for CD8 naive, and one plate was used for CD8 memory. Blood TCR repertoires of a handful of healthy adults were deeply sequenced to estimate repertoire size and the extent of clonotype sharing between individuals. Different laboratories and diverse techniques were used to prepare libraries and sequence TCR repertoires, to increase sequencing depth and limit assay-specific biases. Between about 0.94 and 8.9 billion PBMCs per donor were obtained by leukapheresis.

Using the deep immunoSEQ assay, multiplex PCR amplified TCR CDR3 regions from genomic DNA. For each cell subset, the extracted genomic DNA was distributed evenly across all wells of several immunoSEQ 96-well plates, and each plate served as one replicate. Each replicate PCR for sorted subsets received about 210 ng genomic DNA, equal to roughly 33,000 T cell genomes. The purified libraries were quantified using a Qubit 3.0 fluorometer, sized with a Bioanalyzer 2100, and then quantified again using the KAPA Library Quantification kit. Every immunoSEQ 96-well plate was sequenced on a dedicated single-read 150-cycle Illumina NextSeq 550 flow cell. The authors processed their data as follows. Because only junctional sequences without quality scores were contained in the immunoSEQ output, filtering matching that applied to full-length reads could not be performed. Sequences were annotated with PyIR, a Python wrapper for IgBLAST v1.9, and V/J genes and CDR3 were assigned using IMGT germline references. Reads were filtered out if the reads had weak V/J assignments (E-value above 1e-6), no CDR3, stop codons, out-of-frame junctions, or ambiguous translated residues. V3J clonotypes were defined as sequences sharing the same inferred V gene, J gene, and CDR3 amino acid sequence. Percentage overlap between repertoires was calculated by dividing the number of shared unique clonotypes by the size of the smaller repertoire. Richness of each repertoire was evaluated using RTK rarefaction, the Chao1 estimator, and Recon v2.1 estimates of unobserved clonotypes. Generation probabilities were computed with OLGA for all TCRbeta clonotypes obtained by the gDNA method from a few donors. TCRdb took over this immuneACCESS table, retaining in-frame rearrangements with V and J assigned. Such tables are incomplete; in checked studies, under half of the missing clones stem from an unresolved V gene, and the remainder is unexplained. The DNA gave D and trimming, while V, J and clone size come from that table. The sample table contains roughly 2.6 million clones; only one count was recorded for just over 90% of them. The ten most abundant clones make up under 0.15% of the sample.

The germline V gene (reference sequence) provides CDR1 SGHNT and CDR2 YYREEE. CDR3 length: 19 amino acids, cysteine to phenylalanine. Kept here is only the CDR3 DNA, which spans 57 bases and is read in frame from base 1. V ends up 1 base short and J 4 bases short, with an unmatched junction base count of 12. Study-wide findings and limitations: Across a few donors, about 4.5% of naive CD4, 3% to 3.5% of naive CD8, approximately 2.5% of memory CD4, and 0.4% of memory CD8 clonotypes were shared. Estimated clonotype richness was generally larger for naive than for memory subsets. Pairwise subsampling indicated that sequencing depth was expected to affect the degree of clonotype sharing among donors. Sampling was limited to blood, and TCR repertoires in tissue likely differ from TCR repertoires in blood. Even with the large sequencing depth, rarefaction of the sorted-subset datasets indicated that sequencing was incomplete. Clonotypes shared by all four sorted-subset donors showed higher generation probabilities than non-shared clonotypes. The small number of donors limited the genetic and exposure-history diversity represented.

Details on this clone: Its antigen specificity is not known. The sample holds no much larger clone one base away, and base qualities are not on file.

Donors were healthy HIV-negative adults with no recently reported acute infections or vaccinations. All donors were Caucasian adults living in Nashville, Tennessee, USA. CD4+ T cells were enriched through magnetic negative selection, after which naive cells were positively selected on CD45RA and the remaining negative fraction served as the memory subset. Blood was collected by leukapheresis, and PBMCs were isolated by Ficoll-Histopaque density gradient centrifugation and then cryopreserved in liquid nitrogen vapor phase. Analytical flow cytometry was used to check the purity and quantity of each magnetically sorted T cell population. From each sorted fraction, genomic DNA was isolated and quantified by UV absorbance on a Nanodrop 2000c.

Sequences were obtained from naive CD4+ T cells sorted from blood. According to the study, the label for this sample's cell subset or site signals: CD45RA+ positively selected. This sequence uses TRBV5-4 and TRBJ2-3, with 13 junctional bases fitting TRBD2. This receptor was taken from a man in his late teens or twenties in good health. Read as DNA, the sequence is TGTGCCAGCAGCTTGCCCCTCGGGACTAGCGGGATGAAATCAGATACGCAGTATTTT. It encodes CASSLPLGTSGMKSDTQYF.